These T cell receptor beta chains were read from a single sample in a study of tumor-infiltrating lymphocytes in primary liver carcinoma. TCRdb re-derived calls from the multiplex PCR reads in MiXCR, one entry per CDR3 protein. This sample has 330,000 or so distinct CDR3 sequences; almost 65% occur once, and the top ten carry about 6.1%. The sequenced sample was peripheral blood. The receptors originated from a man between 40 and 49 years old with primary liver carcinoma and hepatitis B virus infection. The CDR3 runs from the conserved cysteine through the conserved F or W. D genes are given only for firm matches. Only some rows state a clone size, as once, few, many or a class for expanded clones.

d_call: TRBD1
j_call: TRBJ2-1
v_call: TRBV11-2
clone_size: once
cdr3_aa: CASSLVTGGSNEQFF
cdr3_nt: TGTGCCAGCAGCTTAGTGACAGGGGGTAGTAATGAGCAGTTCTTC

d_call: NA
j_call: TRBJ2-7
v_call: TRBV6-6
clone_size: many
cdr3_aa: CASAFVGEAQYF
cdr3_nt: TGTGCCAGCGCGTTCGTAGGGGAAGCGCAGTACTTC

d_call: NA
j_call: TRBJ2-2
v_call: TRBV10-3
clone_size: NA
cdr3_aa: CAISPGTTTTGELFF
cdr3_nt: TGTGCCATCAGCCCGGGCACAACGACCACCGGGGAGCTGTTTTTT

d_call: NA
j_call: TRBJ1-4
v_call: TRBV12-3/TRBV12-4
clone_size: few
cdr3_aa: CASSLSGNEKLFF
cdr3_nt: TGTGCCAGCAGTTTATCGGGAAACGAAAAACTGTTTTTT

d_call: TRBD1
j_call: TRBJ1-5
v_call: TRBV6-2/TRBV6-3
clone_size: once
cdr3_aa: CASREGLTNRGDNQPQHF
cdr3_nt: TGTGCCAGCAGGGAAGGGCTGACGAACAGGGGTGACAATCAGCCCCAGCATTTT

d_call: NA
j_call: TRBJ2-1
v_call: TRBV11-2
clone_size: many
cdr3_aa: CASSLVLGTGYYNEQFF
cdr3_nt: TGTGCCAGCAGCTTAGTTCTCGGGACGGGTTACTACAATGAGCAGTTCTTC

d_call: NA
j_call: TRBJ2-6
v_call: TRBV5-1
clone_size: NA
cdr3_aa: CASSSLSSGANVLTF
cdr3_nt: TGCGCCAGCAGTTCCCTCTCCTCTGGGGCCAACGTCCTGACTTTC

d_call: TRBD1
j_call: TRBJ2-5
v_call: TRBV11-2
clone_size: NA
cdr3_aa: CASSSRTGLQETQYF
cdr3_nt: TGTGCCAGCAGCTCGCGGACAGGCCTACAAGAGACCCAGTACTTC

d_call: NA
j_call: TRBJ1-1
v_call: TRBV29-1
clone_size: NA
cdr3_aa: CSIYPNTVAFF
cdr3_nt: TGCAGCATTTATCCCAACACTGTAGCTTTCTTT

d_call: NA
j_call: TRBJ1-5
v_call: TRBV19
clone_size: NA
cdr3_aa: CASSITVGAILAESAQHF
cdr3_nt: TGTGCCAGTAGTATAACAGTGGGGGCGATTCTCGCCGAATCGGCCCAGCATTTT

d_call: NA
j_call: TRBJ2-2
v_call: TRBV11-2
clone_size: NA
cdr3_aa: CASSLRVYNTGRCFF
cdr3_nt: TGTGCCAGCAGCCTGCGGGTCTATAACACCGGGCGCTGTTTTTTT

d_call: NA
j_call: TRBJ2-7
v_call: TRBV4-3
clone_size: NA
cdr3_aa: CASSPGGGGSYEQYF
cdr3_nt: TGCGCCAGCAGCCCAGGGGGGGGCGGTTCCTACGAGCAGTACTTC

d_call: NA
j_call: TRBJ2-1
v_call: TRBV30
clone_size: few
cdr3_aa: CAWKWGVSNEQFF
cdr3_nt: TGTGCCTGGAAATGGGGGGTATCCAATGAGCAGTTCTTC

d_call: TRBD2
j_call: TRBJ2-1
v_call: TRBV7-3
clone_size: NA
cdr3_aa: CVSSSGLAGDEQFF
cdr3_nt: TGTGTCAGCAGCTCCGGACTAGCGGGGGATGAGCAGTTCTTC

d_call: TRBD1
j_call: TRBJ2-4
v_call: TRBV5-6
clone_size: NA
cdr3_aa: CASSSTRQGLGKNIQYF
cdr3_nt: TGTGCCAGCAGCTCCACTAGACAGGGTTTGGGGAAGAACATTCAGTACTTC

d_call: NA
j_call: TRBJ2-1
v_call: TRBV11-2
clone_size: once
cdr3_aa: CASSLEPLVGGLRNEQFF
cdr3_nt: TGTGCCAGCAGCTTAGAGCCTTTAGTGGGAGGACTTCGCAATGAGCAGTTCTTC

d_call: NA
j_call: TRBJ2-7
v_call: TRBV11-2
clone_size: NA
cdr3_aa: CASSATRDEQYF
cdr3_nt: TGTGCCAGCAGCGCCACACGGGACGAGCAGTACTTC

d_call: NA
j_call: TRBJ2-7
v_call: TRBV11-2
clone_size: NA
cdr3_aa: CASSLRHGYKQYF
cdr3_nt: TGTGCCAGCAGCTTAAGACACGGGTACAAGCAGTACTTC

d_call: NA
j_call: TRBJ1-2
v_call: TRBV28
clone_size: NA
cdr3_aa: CANSVDSYGYTF
cdr3_nt: TGTGCCAACAGTGTGGACAGCTATGGCTACACCTTC

d_call: NA
j_call: TRBJ2-7
v_call: TRBV4-2
clone_size: NA
cdr3_aa: CASSQDRGKKQYF
cdr3_nt: TGTGCCAGCAGCCAAGATAGGGGGAAGAAGCAATACTTC

d_call: NA
j_call: TRBJ2-2
v_call: TRBV11-2
clone_size: NA
cdr3_aa: CANSLLRNTGELFF
cdr3_nt: TGTGCCAACAGTCTGCTAAGGAACACCGGGGAGCTGTTTTTT

d_call: TRBD2
j_call: TRBJ2-7
v_call: TRBV11-2
clone_size: NA
cdr3_aa: CASNLDGRKDEQYF
cdr3_nt: TGTGCCAGCAACTTAGACGGGAGGAAGGACGAGCAGTACTTC

d_call: TRBD2
j_call: TRBJ2-3
v_call: TRBV29-1
clone_size: many
cdr3_aa: CSVDVSGRGQGTQYF
cdr3_nt: TGCAGCGTTGATGTTAGCGGGAGGGGTCAGGGTACGCAGTATTTT

d_call: NA
j_call: TRBJ2-5
v_call: TRBV2
clone_size: NA
cdr3_aa: CASSSPGSQETQYF
cdr3_nt: TGTGCCAGCAGTAGTCCAGGGAGCCAAGAGACCCAGTACTTC

d_call: NA
j_call: TRBJ2-6
v_call: TRBV12-3/TRBV12-4
clone_size: many
cdr3_aa: CASSGYPGANVLTF
cdr3_nt: TGTGCCAGCAGTGGTTACCCTGGGGCCAACGTCCTGACTTTC

d_call: TRBD1
j_call: TRBJ2-7
v_call: TRBV29-1
clone_size: many
cdr3_aa: CSVGTGGGEQYF
cdr3_nt: TGCAGCGTCGGGACAGGGGGTGGAGAGCAGTACTTC

d_call: TRBD1
j_call: TRBJ2-1
v_call: TRBV6-5
clone_size: NA
cdr3_aa: CGSRGQGARIEQFF
cdr3_nt: TGTGGCAGCAGAGGACAGGGGGCAAGGATTGAGCAGTTCTTC

d_call: NA
j_call: TRBJ2-5
v_call: TRBV5-1
clone_size: many
cdr3_aa: CASSLVFQETQYF
cdr3_nt: TGCGCCAGCAGCTTGGTTTTCCAAGAGACCCAGTACTTC

d_call: NA
j_call: TRBJ1-4
v_call: TRBV11-2
clone_size: NA
cdr3_aa: CASSSGHGGGGEKPFF
cdr3_nt: TGTGCCAGCAGCTCGGGGCATGGTGGTGGTGGCGAAAAACCGTTTTTT

d_call: TRBD1
j_call: TRBJ1-2
v_call: TRBV30
clone_size: NA
cdr3_aa: CAHLAKPGQETYGYTF
cdr3_nt: TGTGCCCACCTTGCCAAACCGGGACAGGAAACCTATGGCTACACCTTC

d_call: NA
j_call: TRBJ1-4
v_call: TRBV4-1
clone_size: NA
cdr3_aa: CASSQDWGQVGEKLFF
cdr3_nt: TGCGCCAGCAGCCAAGATTGGGGGCAGGTGGGGGAAAAACTGTTTTTT